The present entry profiles one T cell receptor (beta chain) with its context. Germline V gene lookup returns CDR1 LGHNA and CDR2 YSLEER. The CDR3 is 15 residues long. Deletions cut 3 bases from V and 5 bases from J, with 16 bases between. Generated by immunoSEQ multiplex PCR, the TCRdb table keeps only in-frame clones and is missing some. The table has 290,000 or so clones, roughly 86% seen once. The data were obtained in a study of blood T cell repertoires in COVID-19. Individuals drawn from approximately 26 US areas were roughly 18 to 89 years old. The genes are TRBV4-3 and TRBJ1-2; a weak D match, TRBD1 (6 bases). The specimen was PBMCs or T cells enriched from blood (not recorded which). This receptor was taken from a young woman who had recovered from COVID-19. The CDR3 loop is CASSHLRGLTYGYTF. CDR3 DNA sequence: TGCGCCAGCAGCCATCTCAGGGGTCTAACGTATGGCTACACCTTC.